Only a few counts were recorded for the clone carrying this T cell receptor beta chain. The antigen remains undetermined. The source of the sample is a study of lymphopenia after photon versus proton radiotherapy. Study-level results: Larger post-nadir TCR diversity loss correlated inversely with survival in deceased patients. After lymphocyte nadir, photon-treated repertoires showed oligoclonal expansion, especially CD8+ Temra. Proton therapy kept repertoires fairly stable, unlike photons, which gained effector/memory cells. Survival link was tested only in deceased patients; proton benefit remains a possibility.

The CDR3 contains 14 residues. Germline assignment: CDR1 KGHSH and CDR2 LQKENI. The V end was cut by 2 bases, the J end by 4 bases, with 9 bases between. This table comes from immunoSEQ multiplex PCR, and its TCRdb copy is limited to in-frame clones, with some not included. The sample yields about 65,000 clones, around 87% seen once. This TCR derives from a man older than 75 with esophageal cancer. Sample: peripheral blood, taken from a patient treated with proton-based radiotherapy. The rearrangement uses TRBV18 and TRBJ1-5; no clear D gene. The CDR3 region is CASSPTELNQPQHF. The CDR3 DNA reads TGTGCCAGCTCACCAACTGAACTGAATCAGCCCCAGCATTTT.